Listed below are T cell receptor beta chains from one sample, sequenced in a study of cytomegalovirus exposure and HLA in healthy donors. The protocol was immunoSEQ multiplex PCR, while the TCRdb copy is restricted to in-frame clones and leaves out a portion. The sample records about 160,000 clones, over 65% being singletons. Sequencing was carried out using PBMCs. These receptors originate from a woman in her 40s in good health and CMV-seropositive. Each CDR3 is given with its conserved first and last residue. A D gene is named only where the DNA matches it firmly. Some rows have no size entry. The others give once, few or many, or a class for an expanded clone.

DNA: TGTGCCAGCAGCCGCGGGGCCTCCTACGAGCAGTACTTC
CDR3: CASSRGASYEQYF
size: few
J: TRBJ2-7
V: TRBV28
D: .

DNA: TGTGCCAGCAGCTTAATTGCGGGAGCCCACAATGAGCAGTTCTTC
CDR3: CASSLIAGAHNEQFF
size: .
J: TRBJ2-1
V: TRBV7-9
D: TRBD2

DNA: TGTGCCAGCAGCGTAGCTGACCGGCAGGGCAATCAGCCCCAGCATTTT
CDR3: CASSVADRQGNQPQHF
size: .
J: TRBJ1-5
V: TRBV9
D: .

DNA: TGTGCCAGCAGCCGACAGGGATCTGCTGGGGCCAACGTCCTGACTTTC
CDR3: CASSRQGSAGANVLTF
size: few
J: TRBJ2-6
V: TRBV7-3
D: TRBD1

DNA: TGTGCCACCAGCGCCTACACGGGACAGATAGGAAACACCATATATTTT
CDR3: CATSAYTGQIGNTIYF
size: .
J: TRBJ1-3
V: TRBV15
D: TRBD1

DNA: TGTTCCAGCAGCTTAGTCGACAGGGAATATGGCTACACCTTC
CDR3: CSSSLVDREYGYTF
size: .
J: TRBJ1-2
V: TRBV7-9
D: TRBD1

DNA: TGTGCCAGTATTGCACAGGGGAACGGAGATACGCAGTATTTT
CDR3: CASIAQGNGDTQYF
size: .
J: TRBJ2-3
V: TRBV19
D: TRBD1

DNA: TGTGCCAGCAGCCCCGGACAGGCCTACAATGAGCAGTTCTTC
CDR3: CASSPGQAYNEQFF
size: .
J: TRBJ2-1
V: TRBV7-2
D: TRBD1

DNA: TGTGCCAGCAGCCAAGATCGGGGATCCGGCTACACCTTC
CDR3: CASSQDRGSGYTF
size: few
J: TRBJ1-2
V: TRBV4-2
D: .

DNA: TGTGCCAGCAGCTTATACGGGGTCATCACTGAAGCTTTCTTT
CDR3: CASSLYGVITEAFF
size: .
J: TRBJ1-1
V: TRBV7-2
D: .

DNA: TGTGCCAGCAGCCTCACAGGGACGAACGGCCTCTACGAGCAGTACTTC
CDR3: CASSLTGTNGLYEQYF
size: few
J: TRBJ2-7
V: TRBV28
D: .

DNA: TGTGCCACCCGGAGCGGGACCAACCAAGAGACCCAGTACTTC
CDR3: CATRSGTNQETQYF
size: .
J: TRBJ2-5
V: TRBV15
D: TRBD2

DNA: TGTGCCAGCAGTACCGGCGGGGGGACGGCCGGGGAGCTGTTTTTT
CDR3: CASSTGGGTAGELFF
size: .
J: TRBJ2-2
V: TRBV6-4
D: TRBD2

DNA: TGCGCCAGCAGCCCGCCGGGGGGACAGGGGGCGCGTGGCTACACCTTC
CDR3: CASSPPGGQGARGYTF
size: .
J: TRBJ1-2
V: TRBV4-3
D: TRBD1

DNA: TGTGCCAGCACCGAGCAGGGTCAATCTTCACCCCTCCACTTT
CDR3: CASTEQGQSSPLHF
size: .
J: TRBJ1-6
V: TRBV28
D: .

DNA: TGTGCCAGTAGCATCGGGGAGGCAGATACGCAGTATTTT
CDR3: CASSIGEADTQYF
size: .
J: TRBJ2-3
V: TRBV19
D: .

DNA: TGCGCCAGCAGCTCCGGGACAGGGTACAACGAGCAGTACTTC
CDR3: CASSSGTGYNEQYF
size: .
J: TRBJ2-7
V: TRBV5-1
D: TRBD1

DNA: TGTGCCATCAGCGGACAGGGGGCTAACTATGGCTACACCTTC
CDR3: CAISGQGANYGYTF
size: .
J: TRBJ1-2
V: TRBV10-3
D: TRBD1

DNA: TGTGCCAGCAGCACTCTAGCGGCCTCCTACAATGAGCAGTTCTTC
CDR3: CASSTLAASYNEQFF
size: .
J: TRBJ2-1
V: TRBV7-9
D: TRBD2

DNA: TGTGCCAGCAGTTTGGACTACCAAGAGACCCAGTACTTC
CDR3: CASSLDYQETQYF
size: .
J: TRBJ2-5
V: TRBV28
D: .

DNA: TGTGCCAGCAGCTTCGGACAGGGTGGAAGCGAGCAGTACTTC
CDR3: CASSFGQGGSEQYF
size: .
J: TRBJ2-7
V: TRBV9
D: TRBD1

DNA: TGCGCCAGCAGCCACTTCGGGACAGGTACCTACGAGCAGTACTTC
CDR3: CASSHFGTGTYEQYF
size: .
J: TRBJ2-7
V: TRBV4-3
D: TRBD1

DNA: TGTGCCAGCAGCTACCAGGGTGGGACTGAAGCTTTCTTT
CDR3: CASSYQGGTEAFF
size: once
J: TRBJ1-1
V: TRBV7-8
D: .

DNA: TGTGCCACAGGACAGAGGAACACTGAAGCTTTCTTT
CDR3: CATGQRNTEAFF
size: .
J: TRBJ1-1
V: TRBV6-5
D: .

DNA: TGCGCCAGCAGCTTGCCTGACAATGAGCAGTTCTTC
CDR3: CASSLPDNEQFF
size: once
J: TRBJ2-1
V: TRBV5-1
D: .

DNA: TGTGCCAGCAGTTCCCTTCCCGGGACTAGGACCGTCAATGAGCAGTTCTTC
CDR3: CASSSLPGTRTVNEQFF
size: .
J: TRBJ2-1
V: TRBV28
D: TRBD2

DNA: TGCGCCAGCAGCCTAAAAACAGGGCGTGGGACTGAAGCTTTCTTT
CDR3: CASSLKTGRGTEAFF
size: once
J: TRBJ1-1
V: TRBV5-1
D: .

DNA: TGTGCCAGCTCACCACCCGGACAGTTGGAGACCCAGTACTTC
CDR3: CASSPPGQLETQYF
size: .
J: TRBJ2-5
V: TRBV18
D: .

DNA: TGTGCCAGCAGTCCCCGACTTAAGCAGTTCTTC
CDR3: CASSPRLKQFF
size: .
J: TRBJ2-1
V: TRBV28
D: .

DNA: TGTGCCAGCACTATGACAGGGGTGGCCTACGAGCAGTACTTC
CDR3: CASTMTGVAYEQYF
size: .
J: TRBJ2-7
V: TRBV28
D: TRBD1

DNA: TGTGCCAGCAGCACTCCGGACAGGGGATATTCTGGGGCCAACGTCCTGACTTTC
CDR3: CASSTPDRGYSGANVLTF
size: few
J: TRBJ2-6
V: TRBV9
D: TRBD1

DNA: TGCGCCAGCAGCCAAAATCCCGGAGGGGTCAGGACGGGGGGAGCTTTCTTT
CDR3: CASSQNPGGVRTGGAFF
size: .
J: TRBJ1-1
V: TRBV4-1
D: .

DNA: TGTGCCAGCAGCCCGGGACAGATGAACACTGAAGCTTTCTTT
CDR3: CASSPGQMNTEAFF
size: few
J: TRBJ1-1
V: TRBV6-6
D: TRBD1

DNA: TGTGCCAGCGGAAAACCGTCGGCGGGAGCGGCAGATACGCAGTATTTT
CDR3: CASGKPSAGAADTQYF
size: .
J: TRBJ2-3
V: TRBV28
D: TRBD2

DNA: TGTGCCAGCTCACGGGGTGGACAGGCCCTCGGGAGCAATCAGCCCCAGCATTTT
CDR3: CASSRGGQALGSNQPQHF
size: .
J: TRBJ1-5
V: TRBV18
D: TRBD1

DNA: TGCAGCGTTGGAAGCGGGGGGGCTTCTAGCAACACCGGGGAGCTGTTTTTT
CDR3: CSVGSGGASSNTGELFF
size: few
J: TRBJ2-2
V: TRBV29-1
D: TRBD2

DNA: TGTGCCAGCAGCTTAGCACAGGGGGCAAGATCGTACTTC
CDR3: CASSLAQGARSYF
size: .
J: TRBJ2-7
V: TRBV7-9
D: TRBD1

DNA: TGTGCCATCAGTGAATTGGACAGGGGGCCGACAGCGAACACCGGGGAGCTGTTTTTT
CDR3: CAISELDRGPTANTGELFF
size: few
J: TRBJ2-2
V: TRBV10-3
D: TRBD1

DNA: TGTGCCAGCAGCTTAGAGATGGGACAGGTCCTCTACGAGCAGTACTTC
CDR3: CASSLEMGQVLYEQYF
size: .
J: TRBJ2-7
V: TRBV11-2
D: TRBD1

DNA: TGTGCCAGTAGACCGGCTAGCGGGACTGAGCAGTTCTTC
CDR3: CASRPASGTEQFF
size: .
J: TRBJ2-1
V: TRBV19
D: TRBD2

DNA: TGCAGCGTTGGCGACAATGACTATGGCTACCCCTTC
CDR3: CSVGDNDYGYPF
size: .
J: TRBJ1-2
V: TRBV29-1
D: .

DNA: TGTGCCAGCACTAGGGACAGGGGATCGGCTGAAGCTTTCTTT
CDR3: CASTRDRGSAEAFF
size: .
J: TRBJ1-1
V: TRBV7-2
D: TRBD1

DNA: TGCGCCAGCAGTTCCGGGACTAGCGGGAGGGCCGCAGATACGCAGTATTTT
CDR3: CASSSGTSGRAADTQYF
size: .
J: TRBJ2-3
V: TRBV5-1
D: TRBD2

DNA: TGCGCCAGCAGCCCTGGGGGGGGTTTCAATGAAAAACTGTTTTTT
CDR3: CASSPGGGFNEKLFF
size: .
J: TRBJ1-4
V: TRBV5-1
D: .

DNA: TGTGCCAGCAGTTTAAAACCTGGACTAGCGGGAGGGCCGTACGAGCAGTACTTC
CDR3: CASSLKPGLAGGPYEQYF
size: .
J: TRBJ2-7
V: TRBV27
D: TRBD2

DNA: TGTGCCAGCAGCTTAGGCAGCTCCTACAATGAGCAGTTCTTC
CDR3: CASSLGSSYNEQFF
size: .
J: TRBJ2-1
V: TRBV7-9
D: .

DNA: TGTGCCAGCAGTGAAACGCAGGGGGCGCGATTAACGGGAGGCTACACCTTC
CDR3: CASSETQGARLTGGYTF
size: .
J: TRBJ1-2
V: TRBV6-1
D: TRBD1

DNA: TGTGCCAGCAGCTTAGGAGAGGTTGGGGAGACCCAGTACTTC
CDR3: CASSLGEVGETQYF
size: .
J: TRBJ2-5
V: TRBV11-3
D: .

DNA: TGTGCCAGCAGTTTCGAGGGTCGCGAGCAGTACTTC
CDR3: CASSFEGREQYF
size: .
J: TRBJ2-7
V: TRBV27
D: .

DNA: TGTGCCAGCAGTCCCTGGAGGTCCCTTAATGAAAAACTGTTTTTT
CDR3: CASSPWRSLNEKLFF
size: few
J: TRBJ1-4
V: TRBV6-5
D: .

DNA: TGTGCCAGCAGCTTAATTTCCGGGACAGGGTTGGGAAACACCATATATTTT
CDR3: CASSLISGTGLGNTIYF
size: .
J: TRBJ1-3
V: TRBV5-6
D: TRBD1